Listed here are 28 T cell receptor beta chains from one sample, sequenced in a study of blood T cell repertoires in COVID-19. Clones were sequenced by immunoSEQ multiplex PCR, and TCRdb holds only the in-frame ones, with some missing. This sample has approximately 300,000 clones, with over 90% found just once. Material: PBMCs or T cells enriched from blood (not recorded which). The receptor source for this set is a woman between 25 and 40 years old who had been exposed to COVID-19.

The chain is built from TRBV18 and TRBJ1-2, with 7 bases that match TRBD1. The CDR3 contains 16 residues. Trimming at V came to 1 base and at J to 4 bases, leaving 9 bases not matched to a gene. The germline CDR1 and CDR2 sequences are KGHSH and LQKENI. This chain's CDR3 is CASSPRGQEGGYGYTF. The DNA for the CDR3 is TGTGCCAGCTCACCACGTGGACAGGAGGGGGGCTATGGCTACACCTTC.

The rearrangement uses TRBV5-4 and TRBJ2-7; 9 bases match TRBD2. Germline CDR1 reads SGHNT; CDR2 reads YYREEE (reference sequence). The CDR3 loop spans 15 amino acids. V was pared by 4 bases and J by 0 bases, with 5 bases of the junction left unmatched. In nucleotides, the CDR3 is TGTGCCAGCAGCCCGACTAGCGGTAGCTCCTACGAGCAGTACTTC. Translating gives CASSPTSGSSYEQYF.

The chain recombines TRBV24-1 with TRBJ2-7; 10 bases are shared with TRBD1. Germline assignment: CDR1 KGHDR and CDR2 SFDVKD. The CDR3 is 15 residues long. V gave up 3 bases and J gave up 4 bases; unmatched junction bases: 5. Written as DNA, the CDR3 is TGTGCCACCAGTGATCCCGGGACAGGGGTGTACGAGCAGTACTTC. Translation: CATSDPGTGVYEQYF.

Details on this clone: Other DNA sequences in the same sample also yield this CDR3. This chain uses TRBV27 with TRBJ1-5; 9 bases agree with TRBD1. Germline-derived CDR1 and CDR2 are MNHEY and SMNVEV (reference sequence). The ends lost 3 bases at V and 0 bases at J; junction bases unmatched: 0. This CDR3 has 15 amino acids. CDR3 loop: CASSLGQGSNQPQHF. The CDR3 nucleotides read TGTGCCAGCAGTTTGGGACAGGGTAGCAATCAGCCCCAGCATTTT.

In this sample, this clone turned up once. This chain connects TRBV14 to TRBJ1-1, with no clear D. The V end was cut by 2 bases, the J end by 1 base, with 8 bases between. The CDR3 length is 14 residues. The germline gives CDR1 SGHDN, CDR2 FVKESK. The CDR3 DNA reads as TGTGCCAGCAGCCAAAGACACCGGAACACTGAAGCTTTCTTT. Its translation: CASSQRHRNTEAFF. The whole variable domain, remainder taken from reference TRBV14 and TRBJ1-1, is EAGVTQFPSHSVIEKGQTVTLRCDPISGHDNLYWYRRVMGKEIKFLLHFVKESKQDESGMPNNRFLAERTGGTYSTLKVQPAELEDSGVYFCASSQRHRNTEAFFGQGTRLTVV.

This clone has only a few counts. The J gene is TRBJ2-1, the V gene TRBV3-1 (or the pseudogene TRBV3-2); TRBD2 might be the D (5 bases). The CDR3 covers 15 residues. V was clipped by 0 bases and J by 4 bases, with 10 bases between them. Germline-derived CDR1 and CDR2 are LGHDT and YNNKEL (reference sequence). In DNA, the CDR3 is TGTGCCAGCAGCCAAGACGCGGAGGCTTACAATGAGCAGTTCTTC. Translated: CASSQDAEAYNEQFF.

The gene calls are TRBV10-3 and TRBJ1-1; 7 positions agree with TRBD1. V lost 6 bases to trimming and J lost 12 bases; unmatched junction nucleotides: 16. This CDR3 region has 14 residues. The germline CDR1 and CDR2 sequences are ENHRY and SYGVKD. The DNA of the CDR3 is TGTGCCATCAGAGGTATAGGACAGGCGGGCAAAACTTTCTTT. It specifies CAIRGIGQAGKTFF.

Only one count was recorded for this clone. Other DNA sequences in this sample translate to the same CDR3. This chain uses TRBV9 with TRBJ2-1, with D hard to call. Trimming removed 0 bases at V and 7 bases at J, with 2 bases between. The CDR3 length is 11 residues. Germline-derived CDR1 and CDR2 are SGDLS and YYNGEE. The CDR3 sequence is CASSVANEQFF. Here the CDR3 DNA reads TGTGCCAGCAGCGTAGCTAATGAGCAGTTCTTC.

V and J are TRBV5-1 and TRBJ1-2; TRBD1 matches 7 bases. CDR1 and CDR2 (germline): SGHRS, YFSETQ. Losses at the gene ends were 4 bases for V and 4 bases for J; bases not matched to a gene: 7. CDR3 size: 14 residues. The CDR3 here is CASSPDRTAYGYTF. Here the CDR3 DNA reads TGCGCCAGCAGCCCGGACAGGACCGCCTATGGCTACACCTTC.

The rearrangement uses TRBV3-1 (or the pseudogene TRBV3-2) and TRBJ2-5; TRBD2 aligns across 11 bases. The trim removed 5 bases at V and 5 bases at J, leaving 13 bases unmatched. Germline V gene lookup returns CDR1 LGHDT and CDR2 YNNKEL (reference sequence). The CDR3 extends over 17 amino acids. This chain's CDR3 is CASSTLGVTSGVETQYF. The CDR3 bases are TGTGCCAGCAGCACCCTGGGGGTGACTAGCGGGGTTGAGACCCAGTACTTC.

The V gene is TRBV5-1, the J gene TRBJ1-3, with a weak D call TRBD1 (5 bases). Germline V CDR1 and CDR2: SGHRS, YFSETQ. V lost 0 bases and J lost 0, with 10 bases in between. The CDR3 contains 16 residues. CDR3 in DNA: TGCGCCAGCAGCTTGGGGGGCAGCTACTCTGGAAACACCATATATTTT. It translates to CASSLGGSYSGNTIYF.

The chain has TRBV7-2 and TRBJ2-1; 10 bases are shared with TRBD2. CDR1 is SGHTA and CDR2 is FQGNSA in the germline V gene. With V trimmed by 3 bases and J by 12 bases, 11 bases remained unmatched. CDR3 size: 15 residues. As DNA, the CDR3 is TGTGCCAGCAGCTTTAGCGGGGGGCACCGTCGGGGGCAGTTCTTC. This sequence encodes CASSFSGGHRRGQFF.

The chain employs TRBV5-1 and TRBJ1-2; a possible D gene is TRBD1 (5 bases). This CDR3 is built from 13 residues. Germline CDR1 and CDR2: SGHRS and YFSETQ. V was shortened by 6 bases and J by 3 bases, with 12 bases between the two germline ends. DNA for the CDR3: TGCGCCAGCACCCCGGACATCTACTATGGCTACACCTTC. Residues: CASTPDIYYGYTF.

Here the CDR3 DNA reads TGTGCCAGCAGGGGTTGGAGCCTCGGAGCCACTGAAGCTTTCTTT. This translates into CASRGWSLGATEAFF. The genes are TRBV28 and TRBJ1-1; D is ambiguous. The CDR3 extends over 15 amino acids. V was pared by 6 bases and J by 4 bases, with 18 bases between. Germline V gene lookup returns CDR1 MDHEN and CDR2 SYDVKM.

The chain combines TRBV4-1 with TRBJ2-5; unclear D gene. CDR3 length: 12 amino acids. Germline CDR1 MGHRA, CDR2 YSYEKL. V was clipped by 5 bases and J by 4 bases, with 8 bases between them. CDR3 residues: CASSFSRETQYF. The CDR3 DNA follows: TGCGCCAGCAGCTTTAGCCGAGAGACCCAGTACTTC.

This chain connects TRBV4-2 to TRBJ2-5, with D perhaps TRBD1 (6 bases). V lost 1 base and J lost 2, with 8 bases in between. The CDR3 is 14 amino acids. In germline, CDR1 is LGHNA, CDR2 YNFKEQ. CDR3 in amino acids: CASSQAQGQETQYF. The CDR3 nucleotides read TGTGCCAGCAGCCAAGCGCAGGGGCAAGAGACCCAGTACTTC.

The genes are TRBV7-2 and TRBJ2-1; 12 nucleotides align to TRBD2. Germline CDR1 reads SGHTA; CDR2 reads FQGNSA. With 5 bases clipped from V and 4 bases from J, the junction kept 6 bases outside the gene matches. The CDR3 spans 16 residues. As DNA, the CDR3 is TGTGCCAGCAGCCCCCGGACTAGCGGGGCGTACAATGAGCAGTTCTTC. It is translated as CASSPRTSGAYNEQFF.

V is TRBV5-1 and J is TRBJ2-2; D not resolved. The germline gives CDR1 SGHRS, CDR2 YFSETQ. Deletions cut 7 bases from V and 3 bases from J, with 4 bases between. The CDR3 spans 11 residues. The CDR3 protein is CASSDTGELFF. The CDR3 nucleotides read TGCGCCAGCTCAGACACCGGGGAGCTGTTTTTT.

This clone was found once. The gene calls are TRBV5-1 and TRBJ1-2; 7 bases map to TRBD1. The V gene end was trimmed by 3 bases and the J gene end by 7 bases; junction bases not matched to a gene: 6. Germline assignment: CDR1 SGHRS and CDR2 YFSETQ. The CDR3 has 13 amino acids. CDR3: CASSSGQVAGYTF. CDR3 in DNA: TGCGCCAGCAGCTCCGGACAGGTGGCTGGCTACACCTTC.

This chain connects TRBV3-1 (or the pseudogene TRBV3-2) to TRBJ2-7, with D possibly matching TRBD1 (5 bases). The V end was cut by 2 bases, the J end by 0 bases, with 14 bases between. The CDR3 spans 16 residues. Germline loops: CDR1 LGHDT, CDR2 YNNKEL (reference sequence). In nucleotides, the CDR3 is TGTGCCAGCAGCCAACCCAGGACATTAAGCTCCTACGAGCAGTACTTC. Its protein product is CASSQPRTLSSYEQYF.

The chain has TRBV7-9 and TRBJ1-5, with 12 bases identical to TRBD1. Germline V lookup: CDR1 SEHNR, CDR2 FQNEAQ (reference sequence). This CDR3 spans 15 amino acids. V gave up 2 bases and J gave up 7 bases; unmatched junction bases: 3. The CDR3 region has the DNA TGTGCCAGCAGCTTATGGGACAGGGGGCCCCAGCCCCAGCATTTT. Amino acid sequence: CASSLWDRGPQPQHF.

The chain couples TRBV4-3 to TRBJ1-2; D is perhaps TRBD1 (6 bases). Per germline, CDR1 LGHNA and CDR2 YSLEER. The CDR3 sequence is 13 residues long. V was shortened by 2 bases and J by 7 bases, with 11 bases between the two germline ends. CDR3 in DNA: TGCGCCAGCAGCCAAACACAGGGCGGTGGCTACACCTTC. Its protein product is CASSQTQGGGYTF.

The chain joins TRBV9 to TRBJ2-2; D is perhaps TRBD1 (5 bases). Trimming stripped 7 bases from V and 5 bases from J, with 18 bases between. The CDR3 has 15 amino acids. CDR1 and CDR2 from the germline V gene are SGDLS and YYNGEE. The chain's CDR3 is CASGSGAPGTGELFF. DNA for the CDR3: TGTGCCAGCGGGTCTGGGGCCCCAGGGACCGGGGAGCTGTTTTTT.

The chain combines TRBV11-2 with TRBJ1-4, with 7 bases matching TRBD1. Trimming took 0 bases from V and 8 from J; bases not matched to a gene: 12. Germline loops: CDR1 SGHAT, CDR2 FQNNGV. CDR3 length: 17 residues. The CDR3 loop reads CASSLDSRTGGGEKLFF. The CDR3 bases are TGTGCCAGCAGCTTAGATTCCAGGACAGGCGGAGGGGAAAAACTGTTTTTT.

This chain links TRBV5-1 with TRBJ2-5, with D possibly matching TRBD1 (6 bases). V shed 4 bases and J shed 4 bases, with 17 bases lying between them. This CDR3 region has 15 residues. The germline gives CDR1 SGHRS, CDR2 YFSETQ. CDR3 protein: CASSEKTGTRETQYF. The CDR3 DNA sequence: TGCGCCAGCAGCGAAAAAACAGGGACCCGAGAGACCCAGTACTTC.

The gene calls are TRBV18 and TRBJ2-7, with 7 bases aligning to TRBD1. V lost 4 bases and J lost 6; bases outside the gene matches: 12. The CDR3 is made up of 15 amino acids. Germline loops: CDR1 KGHSH, CDR2 LQKENI. This CDR3 is CASSLTQTTGFEQYF. As DNA, the CDR3 is TGTGCCAGCTCACTCACCCAAACGACAGGGTTCGAGCAGTACTTC.

The rearrangement joins TRBV6-5 to TRBJ1-2; D is ambiguous. V lost 6 bases to trimming and J lost 4 bases, with 18 bases between them. Germline V gene data show CDR1 as MNHEY and CDR2 as SVGAGI. This CDR3 is built from 15 residues. DNA of the CDR3: TGTGCCAGCAGCCTAGTCAATGGGTCCCCCTATGGCTACACCTTC. Amino acids: CASSLVNGSPYGYTF.

The rearrangement uses TRBV2 and TRBJ1-1; D is unclear. The V and J ends lost 1 base and 3 bases respectively, with 9 bases between them. In germline, CDR1 is SNHLY, CDR2 FYNNEI. The CDR3 extends over 14 amino acids. The CDR3 bases are TGTGCCAGCAGTGAAGACCTAGAAGACACTGAAGCTTTCTTT. As protein: CASSEDLEDTEAFF.